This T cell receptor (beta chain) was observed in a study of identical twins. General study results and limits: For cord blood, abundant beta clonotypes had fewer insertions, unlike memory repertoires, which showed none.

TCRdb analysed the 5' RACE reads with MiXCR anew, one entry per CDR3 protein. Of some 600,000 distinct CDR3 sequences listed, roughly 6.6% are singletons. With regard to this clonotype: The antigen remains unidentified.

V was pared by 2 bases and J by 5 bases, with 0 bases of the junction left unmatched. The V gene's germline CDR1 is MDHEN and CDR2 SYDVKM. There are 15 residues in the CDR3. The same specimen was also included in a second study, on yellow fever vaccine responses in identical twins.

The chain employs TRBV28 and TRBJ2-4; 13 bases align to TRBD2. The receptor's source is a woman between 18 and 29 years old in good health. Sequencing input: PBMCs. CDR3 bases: TGTGCCAGCAGTTTAACTAGCGGGGGGGAAAACATTCAGTACTTC. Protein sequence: CASSLTSGGENIQYF.